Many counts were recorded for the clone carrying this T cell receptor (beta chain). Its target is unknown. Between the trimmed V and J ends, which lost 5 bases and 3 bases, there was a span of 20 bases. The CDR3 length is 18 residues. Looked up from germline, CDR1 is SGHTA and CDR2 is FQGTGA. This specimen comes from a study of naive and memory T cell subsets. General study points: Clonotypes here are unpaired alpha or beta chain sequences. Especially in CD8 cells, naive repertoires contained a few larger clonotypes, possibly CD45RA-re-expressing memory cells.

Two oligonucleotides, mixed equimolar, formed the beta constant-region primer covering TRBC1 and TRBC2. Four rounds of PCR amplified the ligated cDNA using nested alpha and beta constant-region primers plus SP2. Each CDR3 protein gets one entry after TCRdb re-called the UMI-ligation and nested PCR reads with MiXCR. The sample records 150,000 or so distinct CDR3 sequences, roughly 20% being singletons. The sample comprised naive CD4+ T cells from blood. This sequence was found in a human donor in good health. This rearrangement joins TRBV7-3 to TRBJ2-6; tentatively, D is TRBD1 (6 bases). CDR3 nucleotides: TGTGCCAGCAGCATTGGGGGCCTAAGGGGCGGTGGGGCCAACGTCCTGACTTTC. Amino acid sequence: CASSIGGLRGGGANVLTF.